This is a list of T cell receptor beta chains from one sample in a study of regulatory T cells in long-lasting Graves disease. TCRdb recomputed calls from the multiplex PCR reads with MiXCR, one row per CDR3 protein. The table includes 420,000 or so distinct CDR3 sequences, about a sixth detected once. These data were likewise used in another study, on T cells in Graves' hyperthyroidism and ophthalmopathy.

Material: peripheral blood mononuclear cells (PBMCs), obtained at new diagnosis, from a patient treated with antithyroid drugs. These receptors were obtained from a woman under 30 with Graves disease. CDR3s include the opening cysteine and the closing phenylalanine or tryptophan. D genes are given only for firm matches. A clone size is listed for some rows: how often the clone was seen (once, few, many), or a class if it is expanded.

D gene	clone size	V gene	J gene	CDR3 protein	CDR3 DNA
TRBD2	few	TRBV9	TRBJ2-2	CASSPHRTSLGTGELFF	TGTGCCAGCAGCCCACATCGGACTAGCCTGGGGACCGGGGAGCTGTTCTTT
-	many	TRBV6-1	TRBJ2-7	CASSEGPWDEQYF	TGTGCCAGCAGTGAAGGCCCTTGGGACGAGCAGTACTTC
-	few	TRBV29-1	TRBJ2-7	CSVVLNYRAYEQYF	TGCAGCGTTGTTCTTAACTATAGAGCCTACGAGCAGTACTTC
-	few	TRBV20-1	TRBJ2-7	CSARVIEQYF	TGCAGTGCTAGAGTTATCGAGCAGTACTTC
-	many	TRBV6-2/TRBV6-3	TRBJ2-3	CASSYSRTEDTQYF	TGTGCCAGCAGTTACTCACGGACGGAGGATACGCAGTATTTT
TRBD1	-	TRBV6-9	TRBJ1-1	CASSYGGQGGLGPEDFF	TGTGCCAGCAGTTACGGGGGGCAGGGGGGTTTAGGGCCTGAAGATTTCTTT
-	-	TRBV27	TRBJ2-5	CASSFSGKETQYF	TGTGCCAGCAGTTTCTCGGGAAAAGAGACCCAGTACTTC
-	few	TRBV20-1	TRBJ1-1	CSAPDSMNTEAFF	TGCAGTGCTCCGGACAGTATGAACACTGAAGCTTTCTTT
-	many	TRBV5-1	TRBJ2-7	CASSLAAVAGEQYF	TGCGCCAGCAGCCTGGCTGCGGTAGCTGGCGAGCAGTACTTC
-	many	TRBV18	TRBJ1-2	CASSPPLLQYGYTF	TGTGCCAGCTCACCACCCCTCCTTCAGTATGGCTACACCTTC
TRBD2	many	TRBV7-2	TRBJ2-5	CASSFPGLGRSQYF	TGTGCCAGCAGCTTTCCGGGACTAGGAAGGTCCCAGTACTTC
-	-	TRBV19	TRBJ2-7	CASIGSTLYEQYF	TGTGCCAGTATTGGCTCAACACTCTACGAGCAGTACTTC
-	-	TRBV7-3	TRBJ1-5	CASSLTGDQPQHF	TGTGCCAGCAGCTTAACAGGGGATCAGCCCCAGCATTTT
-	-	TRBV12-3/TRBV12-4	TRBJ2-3	CASSLQVRDTQYF	TGTGCCAGCAGCCTCCAAGTGAGGGATACGCAGTATTTT
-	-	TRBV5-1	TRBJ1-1	CASSFKDFGVRGAFF	TGCGCCAGCAGCTTTAAAGACTTTGGCGTAAGGGGAGCTTTCTTT
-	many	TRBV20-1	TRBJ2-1	CSARDHELYNEQFF	TGCAGTGCTAGAGACCACGAATTATACAATGAGCAGTTCTTC
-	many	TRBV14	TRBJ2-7	CASSRWGSYEQYF	TGTGCCAGCAGCCGTTGGGGGTCCTACGAGCAGTACTTC
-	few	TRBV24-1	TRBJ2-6	CATSEVDSGANVLTF	TGTGCCACCAGCGAAGTTGACTCTGGGGCCAACGTCCTGACTTTC
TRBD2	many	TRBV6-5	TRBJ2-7	CASSLRLAVPYEQYF	TGTGCCAGCAGTTTGAGACTAGCGGTTCCCTACGAGCAGTACTTC
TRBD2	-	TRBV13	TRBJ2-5	CASSQTSGRAGETQYF	TGTGCCAGCAGCCAGACTAGCGGGAGGGCCGGGGAGACCCAGTACTTC
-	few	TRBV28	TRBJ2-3	CASSLGRPTDTQYF	TGTGCCAGCAGTTTAGGCCGTCCCACAGATACGCAGTATTTT
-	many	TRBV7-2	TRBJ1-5	CASSLAGRMNQPQHF	TGTGCCAGCAGCTTAGCCGGGCGGATGAATCAGCCCCAGCATTTT
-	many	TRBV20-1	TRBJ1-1	CSAYPGHMNTEAFF	TGCAGTGCTTATCCCGGACACATGAACACTGAAGCTTTCTTT
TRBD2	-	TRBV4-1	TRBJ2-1	CASSQGLAFRSYNEQFF	TGCGCCAGCAGCCAGGGACTAGCTTTTAGGTCCTACAATGAGCAGTTCTTC